Detailed here is one T cell receptor (beta chain). These data come from a study of blood T cell repertoires in COVID-19. Germline loops: CDR1 SEHNR, CDR2 FQNEAQ (reference sequence). CDR3 length: 17 residues. V was pared by 4 bases and J by 0 bases, with 6 bases of the junction left unmatched. Assay: immunoSEQ multiplex PCR; the TCRdb copy retains only in-frame clones and omits some. Of some 220,000 clones listed, 70% to 90% are singletons. The chain recombines TRBV7-9 with TRBJ2-1, with 10 bases lining up with TRBD2. This TCR came from a man in his fifties who had recovered from COVID-19. Material: peripheral blood. CDR3 bases: TGTGCCAGCAGCTGGGGACTAGCGAAAAGCTCCTACAATGAGCAGTTCTTC. It yields the protein CASSWGLAKSSYNEQFF. The full variable domain, its missing parts supplied by reference TRBV7-9 and TRBJ2-1, is DTGVSQNPRHKITKRGQNVTFRCDPISEHNRLYWYRQTLGQGPEFLTYFQNEAQLEKSRLLSDRFSAERPKGSFSTLEIQRTEQGDSAMYLCASSWGLAKSSYNEQFFGPGTRLTVL.